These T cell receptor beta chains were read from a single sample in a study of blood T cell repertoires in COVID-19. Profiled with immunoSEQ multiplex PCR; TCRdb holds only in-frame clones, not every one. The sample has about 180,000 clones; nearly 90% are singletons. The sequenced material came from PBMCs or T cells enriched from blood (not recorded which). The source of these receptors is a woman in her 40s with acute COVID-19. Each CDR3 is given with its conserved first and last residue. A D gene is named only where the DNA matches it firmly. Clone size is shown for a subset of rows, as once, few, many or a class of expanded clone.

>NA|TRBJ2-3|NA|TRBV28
CASSGVRGTDTQYF
TGTGCCAGCTCCGGCGTAAGGGGAACAGATACGCAGTATTTT
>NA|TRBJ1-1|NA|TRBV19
CASSINSGNTEAFF
TGTGCCAGTAGTATTAATAGTGGGAACACTGAAGCTTTCTTT
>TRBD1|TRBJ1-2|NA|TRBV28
CATLRGRGSGYGYTF
TGTGCCACCCTCCGAGGCAGGGGGTCGGGCTATGGCTACACCTTC
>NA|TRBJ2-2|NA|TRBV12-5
CASGRQVNGELFF
TGTGCTAGTGGCCGCCAGGTGAACGGGGAGCTGTTTTTT
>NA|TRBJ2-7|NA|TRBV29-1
CSVVRGYEQYF
TGCAGCGTTGTTAGAGGCTACGAGCAGTACTTC
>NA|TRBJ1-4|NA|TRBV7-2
CASSYRETNEKLFF
TGTGCCAGCAGCTATCGGGAAACTAATGAAAAACTGTTTTTT
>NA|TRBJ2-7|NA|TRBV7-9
CASSLGTPPYEQYF
TGTGCCAGCAGTCTCGGGACTCCACCCTACGAGCAGTACTTC
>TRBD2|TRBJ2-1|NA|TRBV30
CAWSYESSGHNEQFF
TGTGCCTGGAGTTACGAGTCTAGCGGGCACAATGAGCAGTTCTTC
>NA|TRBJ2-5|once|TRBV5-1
CASSQMGADSETQYF
TGCGCCAGCAGCCAGATGGGAGCGGATTCGGAGACCCAGTACTTC
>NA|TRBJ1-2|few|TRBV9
CASSVDDKGLLEQGYTF
TGTGCCAGCAGCGTCGATGATAAGGGACTGCTAGAACAGGGCTACACCTTC
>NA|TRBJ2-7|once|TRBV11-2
CASSFSGHLYEQYF
TGTGCCAGCAGCTTCTCGGGACACTTATACGAGCAGTACTTC
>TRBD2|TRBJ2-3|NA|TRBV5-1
CASSFDGLAGGPSTDTQYF
TGCGCCAGCAGCTTCGACGGACTAGCGGGGGGACCTAGCACAGATACGCAGTATTTT
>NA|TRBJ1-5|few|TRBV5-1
CASSFSGRANQPQHF
TGCGCCAGCAGCTTCTCTGGGAGGGCCAATCAGCCCCAGCATTTT
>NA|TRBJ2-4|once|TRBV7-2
CASSLGGGNRNIQYF
TGTGCCAGCAGCTTAGGTGGGGGGAATCGAAACATTCAGTACTTC
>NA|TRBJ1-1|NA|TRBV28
CASWTVPTEAFF
TGTGCCAGCTGGACAGTCCCCACTGAAGCTTTCTTT
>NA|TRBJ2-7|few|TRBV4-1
CASSQEETRSEQYF
TGCGCCAGCAGCCAAGAAGAGACTAGATCCGAGCAGTACTTC
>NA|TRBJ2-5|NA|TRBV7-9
CASRPWAQETQYF
TGTGCCAGCAGACCCTGGGCGCAAGAGACCCAGTACTTC
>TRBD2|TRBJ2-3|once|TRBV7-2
CASSPSRAGGPAATDTQYF
TGTGCCAGCAGCCCGTCGCGGGCGGGAGGGCCCGCCGCCACAGATACGCAGTATTTT
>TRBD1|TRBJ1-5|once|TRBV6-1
CASSDRDRGMSNQPQHF
TGTGCCAGCAGTGACCGGGACAGGGGGATGAGCAATCAGCCCCAGCATTTT
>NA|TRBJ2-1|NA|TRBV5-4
CASSLGGQIVLEQFF
TGTGCCAGCAGCCTCGGAGGACAGATCGTCCTAGAGCAGTTCTTC
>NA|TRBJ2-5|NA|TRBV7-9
CASSGPRGETQYF
TGTGCCAGCTCAGGACCCAGGGGAGAGACCCAGTACTTC
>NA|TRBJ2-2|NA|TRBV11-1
CASSFTVGELFF
TGTGCCAGCAGCTTCACTGTCGGGGAGCTGTTTTTT
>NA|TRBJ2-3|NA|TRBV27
CASRQGGTDTQYF
TGTGCCAGCAGGCAGGGCGGCACAGATACGCAGTATTTT
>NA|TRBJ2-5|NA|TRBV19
CASSIGTGHGRDETQYF
TGTGCCAGTAGTATTGGGACGGGACACGGCCGGGACGAGACCCAGTACTTC
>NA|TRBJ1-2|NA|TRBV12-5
CASGLQVGYTF
TGTGCTAGTGGTTTGCAGGTTGGCTACACCTTC
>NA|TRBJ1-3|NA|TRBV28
CASSFGGTISGNTIYF
TGTGCCAGCAGTTTCGGGGGTACCATCTCTGGAAACACCATATATTTT
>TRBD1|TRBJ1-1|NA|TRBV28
CASLGGLGTEAFF
TGTGCCAGCTTAGGGGGCCTTGGCACTGAAGCTTTCTTT
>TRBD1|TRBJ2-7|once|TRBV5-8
CASSPDRVFSYEQYF
TGTGCCAGCAGCCCGGACAGGGTTTTTTCCTACGAGCAGTACTTC
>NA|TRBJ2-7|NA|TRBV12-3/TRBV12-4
CASSKHYEQYF
TGTGCCAGCAGTAAACACTACGAGCAGTACTTC
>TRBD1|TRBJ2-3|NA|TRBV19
CASRRDSPTDTQYF
TGTGCCAGTAGACGGGACAGCCCCACAGATACGCAGTATTTT
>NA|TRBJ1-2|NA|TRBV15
CATSREQGNYGYTF
TGTGCCACCAGCAGGGAACAGGGTAACTATGGCTACACCTTC
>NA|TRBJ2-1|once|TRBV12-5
CASGLAGFYNEQFF
TGTGCTAGTGGTTTAGCGGGTTTCTACAATGAGCAGTTCTTC
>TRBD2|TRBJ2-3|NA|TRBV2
CASKAGGPITDTQYF
TGTGCCAGCAAGGCGGGGGGGCCGATCACAGATACGCAGTATTTT
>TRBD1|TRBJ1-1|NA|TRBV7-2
CASSPRTGVHLRSNTEAFF
TGTGCCAGCAGCCCGCGGACAGGGGTCCACCTTAGGTCGAACACTGAAGCTTTCTTT
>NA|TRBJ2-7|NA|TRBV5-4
CASSLQGGIAEQYF
TGTGCCAGCAGCTTGCAGGGGGGCATCGCCGAGCAGTACTTC
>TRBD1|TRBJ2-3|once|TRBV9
CASSPGQGAEADTQYF
TGTGCCAGCAGCCCTGGACAGGGGGCAGAGGCAGATACGCAGTATTTT